There are many counts of the clone carrying this T cell receptor (beta chain). Its cognate antigen is unknown. This entry belongs to a study of metastatic and nonmetastatic thyroid tumors. Study-level information: Malignant and benign thyroid patients had repertoires compared in peripheral blood and tumor or nodule tissue. Study findings and constraints: Patients with malignant thyroid tumors reportedly had significantly higher TCR beta diversity than those with benign nodules, in blood and tumor.

As originally analysed: Variation in CDR3 across clinicopathological groups served as the basis for constructing a distant-metastasis classifier in papillary thyroid cancer. TCRdb re-called the PCR reads through MiXCR. TCRdb, not the original authors, processed these V and J calls. The data show more than 65,000 clones, 14% seen once. Treatment of any kind had been given to no patient before thyroid surgery. This TCR was sampled from a male donor with papillary thyroid cancer or a benign thyroid nodule (not recorded which). Some clones in this sample may be carry-over from other donors' samples. The sample was blood.

The CDR3 here is CASSSRTANEKLFF. For the CDR3, the DNA is TGTGCCAGCAGCTCCCGGACGGCCAATGAAAAACTGTTTTTT. The gene calls are TRBV7-8 and TRBJ1-4; D uncertain. Looked up from germline, CDR1 is SGHVS and CDR2 is FQNEAQ. CDR3 length: 14 residues. Trimming took 4 bases from V and 5 from J, leaving 11 bases between them.